This T cell receptor (beta chain) was identified in a study of blood T cell repertoires in COVID-19 (dated by TCRdb to about 2020). Regarding the complete study: The collaborator samples originated in the United States, Italy and Spain and spanned the acute and convalescent phases of COVID-19. The repertoires were released in a freely available public database intended as a resource for research on the immune response to SARS-CoV-2. Sample metadata almost always included a de-identified subject ID, COVID-19 status, age in years and sex. The samples were drawn from the first 160 participants of the ongoing ImmuneRACE study and from 950 to 1,500 subjects provided by 6 global collaborators. Subjects who had been exposed to COVID-19, were actively infected with it, or had recovered from it provided the deeply sampled blood TCRbeta repertoires that made up the dataset. The material from the prospective study consisted of cDNA or gDNA derived from T cells, B-cell-depleted T cells, or PBMCs. Where available, HLA class I and class II types were taken from metadata supplied by the sample provider and were not determined by assay-based typing. The research as a whole found: The amount of clinical and demographic metadata varied by source and participant and was provided uncurated.

The CDR3, from cysteine to phenylalanine, totals 14 residues. CDR3 DNA only is kept here, 42 bases in frame from base 1. Via the germline V gene, CDR1 is MDHEN and CDR2 SYDVKM. The trim is 2 bases for V and 8 bases for J, with a gap of 12 bases between the germline ends. TCRbeta CDR3 regions were amplified from genomic DNA using the immunoSEQ Assay, a bias-controlled multiplex PCR. In the original analysis: The number of nucleated cells in each sample was estimated by amplification of reference gene primers within the assay. To quantify the absolute abundance of each unique TCRbeta CDR3 rearrangement, sequence reads were collapsed and filtered. For each sample, productive Simpson clonality was calculated by taking the square root of Simpson's diversity index across productive rearrangements. As stored in TCRdb, this immuneACCESS dataset retains in-frame rearrangements with V and J assigned. A fraction of the clones does not appear; measured against another copy, unresolved V genes explain less than half of the discrepancy, and the remainder lacks a known reason. For V, J and clone size, that table is used; D and trimming come from the DNA. This sample is represented by over 120,000 clones; about 86% of them were singletons. 8.5% to 9.5% of the sample goes to the ten largest clones.

Points on this clone: It has no known antigen specificity. Base qualities were left out, and no much larger clone turns up one base away.

The collaborating institutions used their own protocols to collect whole blood in K2EDTA tubes. For TCRbeta analysis, collaborators shipped samples in one of three forms: frozen whole blood, isolated PBMCs, or DNA extracted from either of those sample types. The sequencing sample was made of peripheral blood. The origin of this receptor is a woman aged 45-60 years with active or convalescent COVID-19. The chain was built from TRBV28 and TRBJ1-4, with a weak D call of TRBD1 (5 bases match). The nucleotides read TGTGCCAGCAGTTTACAGGGAAAGGGCGAAAAACTGTTTTTT. The translation is CASSLQGKGEKLFF.